This TCR beta chain stems from a study of blood T cell repertoires in COVID-19. Across the study: From T cells, B-cell-depleted T cells, or PBMCs came the material, which was cDNA or gDNA.

This clone was seen more than once but under ten times. Original data processing: Using reference gene primer amplification, nucleated cell counts were estimated. The data were produced by immunoSEQ multiplex PCR, yet TCRdb's version contains in-frame clones alone and is incomplete. D and trimming were read from the DNA, whereas the V and J calls and clone size are those reported in that table. The sample lists around 60,000 clones; approximately 80% were seen once. Sequencing was carried out using peripheral blood. The sequence was collected from a man older than 75 with active or convalescent COVID-19.

The CDR3 loop is CASSLGDLTDTQYF. The CDR3 coding sequence is TGTGCCAGCAGCTTGGGGGACTTAACAGATACGCAGTATTTT. The gene calls are TRBV5-6 and TRBJ2-3; D might be TRBD2 (6 bases). CDR1 and CDR2 from the germline V gene are SGHDT and YYEEEE. The CDR3 is 14 residues long. V lost 0 bases and J 3 bases, leaving 8 bases between the germline ends.